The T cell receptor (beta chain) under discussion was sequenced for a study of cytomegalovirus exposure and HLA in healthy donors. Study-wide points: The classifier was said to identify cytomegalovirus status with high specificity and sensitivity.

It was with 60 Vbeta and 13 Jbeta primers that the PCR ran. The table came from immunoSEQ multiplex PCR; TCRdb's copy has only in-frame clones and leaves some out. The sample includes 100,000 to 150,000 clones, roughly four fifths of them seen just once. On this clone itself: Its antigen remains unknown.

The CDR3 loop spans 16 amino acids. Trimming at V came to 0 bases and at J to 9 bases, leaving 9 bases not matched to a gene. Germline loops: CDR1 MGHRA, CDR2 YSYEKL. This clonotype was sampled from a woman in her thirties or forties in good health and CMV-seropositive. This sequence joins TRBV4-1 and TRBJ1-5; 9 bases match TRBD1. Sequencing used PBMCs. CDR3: CASSQEVGTGMLPQHF. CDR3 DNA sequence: TGCGCCAGCAGCCAAGAGGTCGGGACAGGGATGTTGCCCCAGCATTTT.